This entry is about one T cell receptor (beta chain). Its specificity is unknown. Each cDNA molecule carried a unique molecular identifier. One entry per CDR3 protein, called by TCRdb with MiXCR from the 5' RACE reads. The sample lists tens of thousands of distinct CDR3 sequences, more than 15% seen once, with about 8.8% in the top ten. The data are from a study of early T cells in non-severe SARS-CoV-2 infection. At the level of the study: The sequenced material was bulk RNA from unsorted whole blood, and its chains were unpaired. Findings and limits, study-wide: Private and CD4 specificities were missed by VDJdb matching, which favored anti-spike CD8 responses.

In germline, CDR1 is MDHEN, CDR2 SYDVKM. Between the trimmed V and J ends, which lost 6 bases and 10 bases, there was a span of 15 bases. CDR3 length: 12 amino acids. The TCR originated in an adult who was a healthcare worker with PCR-confirmed SARS-CoV-2 infection or an uninfected control (not recorded which). This chain links TRBV28 with TRBJ1-1, with a weak D call TRBD1 (6 bases). Sequenced here: whole blood, sampled at baseline. The CDR3 coding sequence is TGTGCCAGCAGAACGACAGGCAGAGGAGCTTTCTTT. Protein: CASRTTGRGAFF.